A single sample is the source of the 27 T cell receptor beta chains below, sequenced in a study of cytomegalovirus exposure and HLA in healthy donors. Only in-frame clones appear in the TCRdb table, and some are missing; sequencing was by immunoSEQ multiplex PCR. Found here are some 74,000 clones, 93% of them singletons; the top ten hold 3% to 4.5%. Material: PBMCs. The receptors shown here come from a woman in her twenties or thirties in good health and CMV-seronegative.

The gene calls are TRBV21-1 and TRBJ1-5. TRBV21-1 has pseudogene status. There are 16 residues in the CDR3. CDR3 bases: TGTGCCAGCAGCAAAAGAGAGACCGGGGGCAATCAGCCCCAGCATTTT. It yields the protein CASSKRETGGNQPQHF.

The CDR3 coding sequence is TGCGCCAGCAGCCGTCGGACTAGCGGGCTACTTCAAGAGACCCAGTACTTC. Translated: CASSRRTSGLLQETQYF. V usage is TRBV4-1 and J usage is TRBJ2-5; 11 bases line up with TRBD2. The germline V gene encodes CDR1 MGHRA and CDR2 YSYEKL. The length of the CDR3 is 17 residues. The trim removed 4 bases at V and 2 bases at J, leaving 9 bases unmatched.

Comment on this clone: This sample includes further DNA sequences coding for the same CDR3. The chain joins TRBV18 to TRBJ2-7; D call uncertain. The CDR3 spans 13 residues. Germline V gives CDR1 KGHSH, CDR2 LQKENI. The germline V and J ends were trimmed by 0 bases and 2 bases, with 5 bases remaining between them. Here the CDR3 reads CASSPPSTYEQYF. The CDR3, as DNA: TGTGCCAGCTCACCACCATCTACCTACGAGCAGTACTTC.

The V call is TRBV5-1, the J call TRBJ1-2, with D possibly TRBD1 on 6 matching bases. The V and J ends lost 7 bases and 2 bases respectively, with 12 bases between them. The germline gives CDR1 SGHRS, CDR2 YFSETQ. The CDR3 sequence is 13 residues long. The CDR3 region has the DNA TGCGCCAGCGCTCCGGACAGAAACTATGGCTACACCTTC. Amino acid sequence: CASAPDRNYGYTF.

This chain links TRBV30 with TRBJ2-3; 9 bases align to TRBD1. V lost 7 bases to trimming and J lost 6 bases; unmatched junction nucleotides: 8. The CDR3 length is 13 residues. The germline V gene encodes CDR1 GTSNPN and CDR2 SVGIG (reference sequence). The chain's CDR3 is CAFNRGPTDTQYF. The DNA of the CDR3 is TGTGCCTTTAACAGGGGGCCTACGGATACGCAGTATTTT.

The chain uses TRBV25-1 and TRBJ1-2, with unresolved D. This CDR3 is built from 13 residues. Trimming stripped 2 bases from V and 3 bases from J, with 7 bases between. From germline, CDR1 is MGHDK and CDR2 SYGVNS. CDR3 in DNA: TGTGCCAGCAGTGAAGAGGTACACTATGGCTACACCTTC. It yields the protein CASSEEVHYGYTF.

This clone was seen only a few times. The chain has TRBV28 and TRBJ1-2; 9 bases fit TRBD1. The germline V gene encodes CDR1 MDHEN and CDR2 SYDVKM. V shed 3 bases and J 2 bases; nucleotides not matched to a gene: 7. The CDR3 contains 16 residues. The CDR3 reads CASSLPGQGVNYGYTF. The CDR3 DNA follows: TGTGCCAGCAGTTTGCCGGGACAGGGTGTAAACTATGGCTACACCTTC.

The rearrangement joins TRBV9 to TRBJ1-4; the match to TRBD1 covers 7 bases. Germline values: CDR1 SGDLS, CDR2 YYNGEE. V dropped 0 bases and J dropped 0; count of bases not matched to a gene: 11. CDR3 size: 19 residues. The CDR3 is CASSVDVGTALATNEKLFF. The CDR3, as DNA: TGTGCCAGCAGCGTAGATGTGGGGACAGCCCTTGCAACTAATGAAAAACTGTTTTTT.

The V call is TRBV2, the J call TRBJ2-3, with 7 bases that match TRBD1. This CDR3 is built from 15 residues. Trimming at V came to 6 bases and at J to 3 bases, leaving 9 bases not matched to a gene. Looked up from germline, CDR1 is SNHLY and CDR2 is FYNNEI. The CDR3 here is CASSLDRSRTDTQYF. CDR3 sequence (DNA): TGTGCCAGCAGCCTGGACAGGAGCCGGACAGATACGCAGTATTTT.

The V and J genes are TRBV27 and TRBJ1-5, with D possibly being TRBD1 (5 bases). The CDR3 consists of 14 residues. Per germline, CDR1 MNHEY and CDR2 SMNVEV (reference sequence). V gave up 5 bases and J gave up 2 bases, with 10 bases separating them. The CDR3 nucleotides read TGTGCCAGCAGTCCCCCGGGGGGCAATCAGCCCCAGCATTTT. Amino acids: CASSPPGGNQPQHF.

The gene calls are TRBV5-8 and TRBJ1-5; 8 nucleotides match TRBD1. Germline V lookup: CDR1 SGHTS, CDR2 YDEGEE. The CDR3 is 16 amino acids. After removal of 1 base from V and 4 bases from J, the junction contained 7 bases not matched to a gene. For the CDR3, the DNA is TGTGCCAGCAGCTTGTGGCTGGGACAGGTTAATCAGCCCCAGCATTTT. Amino acid sequence: CASSLWLGQVNQPQHF. Looking up the rest from reference TRBV5-8 and TRBJ1-5 gives the full variable domain: EAGVTQSPTHLIKTRGQQATLRCSPISGHTSVYWYQQALGLGLQFLLWYDEGEERNRGNFPPRFSGRQFPNYSSELNVNALELEDSALYLCASSLWLGQVNQPQHFGDGTRLSIL.

This chain links TRBV18 with TRBJ2-7; 7 bases map to TRBD1. This CDR3 comprises 14 residues. The V and J ends lost 6 bases and 3 bases, in that order; junction bases with no gene match: 8. Germline CDR1 is KGHSH and CDR2 is LQKENI. CDR3 protein: CASSSGTAVYEQYF. In DNA form, the CDR3 reads TGTGCCAGCTCGTCCGGGACAGCGGTCTACGAGCAGTACTTC.

The rearrangement links TRBV7-9 to TRBJ2-1; D is ambiguous. V dropped 8 bases and J dropped 7 bases, with 12 bases sitting between them. Germline V CDR1 and CDR2: SEHNR, FQNEAQ (reference sequence). This CDR3 comprises 12 residues. The CDR3 is CASRLGHNEQFF. The CDR3 region has the DNA TGTGCCAGCCGGCTAGGTCATAATGAGCAGTTCTTC.

V is TRBV18 and J is TRBJ1-1, with TRBD1 as a possible D gene (5 bases). Per the germline V gene, CDR1 is KGHSH and CDR2 is LQKENI. The CDR3 is 16 residues long. Trimming pared 3 bases from V and 0 bases from J, leaving 14 bases between. The CDR3 reads CASSPNGQGLNTEAFF. CDR3 coding DNA: TGTGCCAGCTCACCGAACGGGCAGGGATTGAACACTGAAGCTTTCTTT.

This chain links TRBV15 with TRBJ2-3; D may be TRBD2 (6 bases). The CDR3 runs 16 residues. Germline CDR1 reads LNHNV; CDR2 reads YYDKDF (reference sequence). Trimming cost V 1 base and J 0 bases, with 11 bases left between them. CDR3 in amino acids: CATSRVRGTSTDTQYF. CDR3 in DNA: TGTGCCACCAGCAGAGTTCGGGGGACCAGCACAGATACGCAGTATTTT.

This clone was counted a single time. Written as DNA, the CDR3 is TGTGCCAGCAGCTCGCGGACAGTACACACAGATACGCAGTATTTT. Encoded protein: CASSSRTVHTDTQYF. The chain recombines TRBV7-2 with TRBJ2-3, with D possibly matching TRBD1 (6 bases). V lost 4 bases, J lost 2 bases, and 13 bases lay in between. The CDR3 covers 15 residues. Germline-derived CDR1 and CDR2 are SGHTA and FQGNSA. The full variable domain, completed using reference TRBV7-2 and TRBJ2-3, is GAGVSQSPSNKVTEKGKDVELRCDPISGHTALYWYRQSLGQGLEFLIYFQGNSAPDKSGLPSDRFSAERTGGSVSTLTIQRTQQEDSAVYLCASSSRTVHTDTQYFGPGTRLTVL.

The CDR3 bases are TGTGCCAGCAGCTACCAGCGGGAAGAGACCCAGTACTTC. As protein: CASSYQREETQYF. The V gene is TRBV5-4, the J gene TRBJ2-5, with a possible D match to TRBD2 (6 bases). The CDR3 totals 13 residues. CDR1 and CDR2 from the germline V gene are SGHNT and YYREEE (reference sequence). With 3 bases removed from V and 3 bases from J, the gap between germline ends came to 9 bases.

The V call is TRBV9, the J call TRBJ1-3; 8 bases are shared with TRBD1. This CDR3 is 15 amino acids long. After removal of 0 bases from V and 2 bases from J, the junction contained 1 base not matched to a gene. In germline, CDR1 is SGDLS, CDR2 YYNGEE. CDR3 nucleotides: TGTGCCAGCAGCGTAGAGGACAGGGCTGGAAACACCATATATTTT. It codes for CASSVEDRAGNTIYF.

The rearrangement joins TRBV19 to TRBJ1-5; no firm D call. The CDR3 covers 16 residues. V lost 6 bases and J 1 base, leaving 16 bases between the germline ends. Germline V gene sequence: CDR1 LNHDA, CDR2 SQIVND (reference sequence). Written as DNA, the CDR3 is TGTGCCAGTAGCGCCCTCGAGGCGCTCAGCAATCAGCCCCAGCATTTT. Translating it yields CASSALEALSNQPQHF.

This clone was detected only once. The CDR3 sequence: CASSPGGLTEAFF. DNA of the CDR3: TGTGCCAGCTCCCCCGGGGGTTTGACTGAAGCTTTCTTT. This chain connects TRBV28 to TRBJ1-1, with D perhaps TRBD1 (5 bases). Germline values: CDR1 MDHEN, CDR2 SYDVKM. The germline V and J ends were trimmed by 8 bases and 5 bases, with 15 bases remaining between them. The CDR3 runs 13 residues.

The V and J genes are TRBV7-8 and TRBJ1-5; possibly TRBD1 for D (5 bases). Trimming left V 5 bases short and J 0 bases short, with 14 bases between. CDR1 and CDR2 (germline): SGHVS, FQNEAQ. This CDR3 spans 16 amino acids. CDR3 amino acids: CASSPETVYSNQPQHF. CDR3 bases: TGTGCCAGCAGCCCAGAGACAGTCTATAGCAATCAGCCCCAGCATTTT.

This chain links TRBV10-3 with TRBJ1-1; TRBD1 might be the D (6 bases). Germline V gene data show CDR1 as ENHRY and CDR2 as SYGVKD. The ends were cut back, 3 bases at V and 5 bases at J, with 13 bases in the middle. CDR3 length equals 14 residues. The CDR3 region has the DNA TGTGCCATCAGTGAAGGGGCAGGGGTAACTGAAGCTTTCTTT. Its protein is CAISEGAGVTEAFF.

The chain joins TRBV7-3 to TRBJ2-7; the D gene is possibly TRBD2 (6 bases). This CDR3 contains 14 residues. Trimming shortened V by 0 bases and J by 7 bases, and 13 bases separated the two germline ends. The germline V gene has CDR1 SGHTA and CDR2 FQGTGA. The CDR3 nucleotides read TGTGCCAGCAGCTTAACCGGGACTTCTGTGGAGCAGTACTTC. Its protein is CASSLTGTSVEQYF.

The chain combines TRBV30 with TRBJ1-5, with D unresolved. Trimming left V 3 bases short and J 2 bases short, with 8 bases between. The germline V gene has CDR1 GTSNPN and CDR2 SVGIG (reference sequence). The CDR3 is made up of 13 amino acids. CDR3 DNA sequence: TGTGCCTGGAGGTCCCAGGGCAATCAGCCCCAGCATTTT. Encoded protein: CAWRSQGNQPQHF.

This clone was seen just once. This chain connects TRBV28 to TRBJ2-1; 12 bases are shared with TRBD2. Germline-derived CDR1 and CDR2 are MDHEN and SYDVKM. The CDR3 extends over 16 amino acids. V shed 5 bases, J shed 0 bases, and the junction held 2 bases outside the gene matches. The CDR3 sequence: CASSQTSGSSYNEQFF. CDR3 DNA: TGTGCCAGCAGTCAGACTAGCGGGAGCTCCTACAATGAGCAGTTCTTC.

This chain uses TRBV10-3 with TRBJ1-3, with a possible D match to TRBD1 (6 bases). The CDR3 is made up of 16 amino acids. Trimming took off 5 bases at V and 0 bases at J, with 14 bases between the two ends. In germline, CDR1 is ENHRY, CDR2 SYGVKD. The CDR3 sequence: CAISLGQQGSGNTIYF. CDR3 bases: TGTGCCATCAGTCTCGGGCAACAGGGCTCTGGAAACACCATATATTTT.

This sequence joins TRBV7-3 and TRBJ2-1, with 7 bases lining up with TRBD2. From germline, CDR1 is SGHTA and CDR2 FQGTGA. V shed 6 bases and J 2 bases; nucleotides not matched to a gene: 4. This CDR3 contains 14 residues. The CDR3 region has the DNA TGTGCCAGCAGAGCTAGCGGCCCCTACAATGAGCAGTTCTTC. Translated: CASRASGPYNEQFF.